A single sample gave rise to the 28 T cell receptor beta chains below, sequenced in a study of cytomegalovirus exposure and HLA in healthy donors. Only in-frame clones appear in the TCRdb table, and some are missing; sequencing was by immunoSEQ multiplex PCR. The data contain 100,000 to 150,000 clones, approximately 92% of them seen just once; the ten biggest clones take up 1.1%. Input material: PBMCs. Receptors originate from a woman aged 18-29 years in good health and CMV-seronegative.

The genes are TRBV27 and TRBJ2-1; D remains ambiguous. V lost 0 bases, J lost 3 bases, and 9 bases lay in between. There are 15 residues in the CDR3. CDR1 and CDR2 (germline): MNHEY, SMNVEV (reference sequence). CDR3 sequence reads: CASSLSNVYYNEQFF. CDR3 nucleotides: TGTGCCAGCAGTTTATCTAATGTGTACTACAATGAGCAGTTCTTC.

The genes are TRBV7-9 and TRBJ1-2; the match to TRBD1 covers 9 bases. V gave up 5 bases and J gave up 7 bases; unmatched junction bases: 8. The V gene's germline CDR1 is SEHNR and CDR2 FQNEAQ (reference sequence). This CDR3 is 14 amino acids long. CDR3 DNA: TGTGCCAGCAGCCCCAAACAGGGGGCGTCTGGCTACACCTTC. Translation: CASSPKQGASGYTF.

The rearrangement uses TRBV27 and TRBJ2-7; TRBD1 matches 7 bases. Per the germline V gene, CDR1 is MNHEY and CDR2 is SMNVEV (reference sequence). The CDR3 has 15 residues. The trim removed 6 bases at V and 2 bases at J, leaving 10 bases unmatched. The CDR3 is CASRSTGTATYEQYF. For the CDR3, the DNA is TGTGCCAGCAGAAGCACCGGGACAGCAACCTACGAGCAGTACTTC.

The chain recombines TRBV5-1 with TRBJ2-7; 8 nucleotides agree with TRBD2. J was trimmed by 6 bases and V by 0 bases; bases with no gene match: 8. The length of the CDR3 is 15 residues. The germline CDR1 and CDR2 sequences are SGHRS and YFSETQ. The CDR3 coding sequence is TGCGCCAGCAGCTTGGCGGGGGGGCCTGAGGCCGAGCAGTACGTC. Its protein product is CASSLAGGPEAEQYV.

This sequence joins TRBV5-6 and TRBJ2-2; 13 bases map to TRBD2. CDR1 is SGHDT, CDR2 YYEEEE, per germline. This CDR3 region has 16 residues. Trimming removed 4 bases from V and 9 bases from J; junction bases left unmatched: 9. DNA for the CDR3: TGTGCCAGCAGCCCGGGACTAGCGGGGAGTTTCCGGGAGCTGTTTTTT. It specifies CASSPGLAGSFRELFF.

The chain combines TRBV4-3 with TRBJ2-7; 9 bases line up with TRBD1. The CDR3 covers 15 residues. Per the germline V gene, CDR1 is LGHNA and CDR2 is YSLEER. Unmatched junction bases numbered 8, after V lost 3 bases and J lost 5 bases. CDR3 amino acids: CASSQSGQGYNEQYF. The CDR3 DNA reads as TGCGCCAGCAGCCAGTCCGGACAGGGGTACAACGAGCAGTACTTC.

This chain connects TRBV27 to TRBJ1-5; tentatively, D is TRBD1 (5 bases). Germline CDR1 reads MNHEY; CDR2 reads SMNVEV (reference sequence). Trimming removed 5 bases at V and 2 bases at J, with 10 bases between. The CDR3 sequence is 14 residues long. CDR3 amino acids: CASSPDSGNQPQHF. CDR3 DNA sequence: TGTGCCAGCAGTCCAGACAGTGGCAATCAGCCCCAGCATTTT.

The genes are TRBV4-1 and TRBJ2-1; possibly TRBD2 for D (6 bases). CDR1 MGHRA and CDR2 YSYEKL come from the germline V gene. The CDR3 is 16 amino acids. V shed 0 bases and J shed 2 bases, with 11 bases lying between them. The CDR3 DNA reads TGCGCCAGCAGCCAAGATAGCGGCAGGGCCTACAATGAGCAGTTCTTC. This encodes CASSQDSGRAYNEQFF.

The rearrangement uses TRBV9 and TRBJ2-1, with 7 positions matching TRBD2. Germline V gene data show CDR1 as SGDLS and CDR2 as YYNGEE. This CDR3 has 15 residues. With 4 bases clipped from V and 4 bases from J, the junction kept 8 bases outside the gene matches. The CDR3 nucleotides read TGTGCCAGCAGCCGAGGAGCGGGATTGTACAATGAGCAGTTCTTC. Translation: CASSRGAGLYNEQFF.

This clone occurred a few times. The J gene is TRBJ2-1, the V gene TRBV27, with D possibly being TRBD2 (6 bases). Per germline, CDR1 MNHEY and CDR2 SMNVEV (reference sequence). The CDR3 sequence is 15 residues long. The V end was cut by 6 bases, the J end by 2 bases, with 14 bases between. CDR3 coding DNA: TGTGCCAGCAGCCGGGGACTTGACACCTACAATGAGCAGTTCTTC. Amino acid sequence: CASSRGLDTYNEQFF.

The J gene is TRBJ2-1, the V gene TRBV18; perhaps TRBD2 as D (5 bases). The CDR3 sequence is 16 residues long. Per germline, CDR1 KGHSH and CDR2 LQKENI. V was pared by 3 bases and J by 7 bases, with 19 bases between. The CDR3 loop is CASSPPSSLNGNEQFF. CDR3 DNA: TGTGCCAGCTCACCTCCTAGCTCACTGAATGGGAATGAGCAGTTCTTC.

The chain carries TRBV19 and TRBJ2-1, with 11 bases that match TRBD2. The CDR3 runs 14 residues. V dropped 9 bases and J dropped 2; count of bases not matched to a gene: 3. Germline CDR1 and CDR2: LNHDA and SQIVND (reference sequence). CDR3 bases: TGTGCCAGCCAACTAGCGGGGGCCTACAATGAGCAGTTCTTC. Its protein product is CASQLAGAYNEQFF.

The chain carries TRBV30 and TRBJ2-4; possible D gene TRBD2, 5 bases. This CDR3 region has 16 residues. Trimming shortened V by 4 bases and J by 0 bases, and 16 bases separated the two germline ends. In germline, CDR1 is GTSNPN, CDR2 SVGIG (reference sequence). CDR3 bases: TGTGCCTGGAAGGCTCGGACTGCCCTAGCCAAAAACATTCAGTACTTC. Protein sequence: CAWKARTALAKNIQYF.

The chain uses TRBV4-2 and TRBJ2-7, with a possible D match to TRBD2 (7 bases). CDR1 and CDR2 (germline): LGHNA, YNFKEQ. Trimming removed 2 bases at V and 11 bases at J, with 13 bases between. CDR3 length equals 12 residues. CDR3 amino acids: CASSQRGGTKYF. In DNA, the CDR3 is TGTGCCAGCAGCCAAAGGGGGGGGACTAAGTACTTC.

The chain joins TRBV28 to TRBJ2-7, with D hard to call. Germline CDR1 MDHEN, CDR2 SYDVKM. V lost 3 bases, J lost 0 bases, and 6 bases lay in between. There are 13 residues in the CDR3. CDR3 DNA: TGTGCCAGCAGTTTGGCAATCTCCTACGAGCAGTACTTC. As protein: CASSLAISYEQYF. Drawing the rest from reference TRBV28 and TRBJ2-7, the complete variable domain is DVKVTQSSRYLVKRTGEKVFLECVQDMDHENMFWYRQDPGLGLRLIYFSYDVKMKEKGDIPEGYSVSREKKERFSLILESASTNQTSMYLCASSLAISYEQYFGPGTRLTVT.

This clone was picked up a small number of times. The chain links TRBV27 to TRBJ1-2; D not certain. The CDR3 is 14 residues long. The germline V and J ends were trimmed by 0 bases and 8 bases, with 13 bases remaining between them. Germline V gene data show CDR1 as MNHEY and CDR2 as SMNVEV (reference sequence). The CDR3 sequence: CASSLSPRLEGYTF. The CDR3 DNA reads TGTGCCAGCAGTTTATCGCCGAGGCTGGAGGGCTACACCTTC.

Here the CDR3 reads CASSPGQGIEKLFF. CDR3 nucleotide sequence: TGTGCCAGTTCCCCGGGACAGGGGATCGAAAAACTGTTTTTT. The rearrangement links TRBV19 to TRBJ1-4, with TRBD1 matching 10 bases. The V gene's germline CDR1 is LNHDA and CDR2 SQIVND (reference sequence). The CDR3 contains 14 residues. V was clipped by 8 bases and J by 8 bases; unmatched bases: 8.

The V and J genes are TRBV4-2 and TRBJ1-4, with TRBD1 identical over 9 bases. The CDR3 is 16 amino acids. The germline V gene has CDR1 LGHNA and CDR2 YNFKEQ. V lost 3 bases and J lost 8; bases outside the gene matches: 10. The CDR3 protein is CASSHPPGQGEEKLFF. The DNA of the CDR3 is TGTGCCAGCAGCCACCCGCCGGGACAGGGAGAGGAAAAACTGTTTTTT.

V usage is TRBV25-1 and J usage is TRBJ1-1, with 7 bases fitting TRBD1. In germline, CDR1 is MGHDK, CDR2 SYGVNS. The CDR3 consists of 15 residues. J lost 0 bases, V lost 0 bases, and 1 base had no gene match. In DNA, the CDR3 is TGTGCCAGCAGTGAATATCAGGGGGTGAACACTGAAGCTTTCTTT. It codes for CASSEYQGVNTEAFF.

This clone has just one count. The chain employs TRBV9 and TRBJ2-7, with 10 bases that match TRBD2. The junction had 2 bases not matched to a gene; V was cut back by 0 bases and J by 2 bases. CDR3 length equals 15 residues. Germline CDR1 reads SGDLS; CDR2 reads YYNGEE. CDR3 region: CASSVGTSGAYEQYF. CDR3 nucleotides: TGTGCCAGCAGCGTAGGAACTAGCGGGGCCTACGAGCAGTACTTC.

The rearrangement joins TRBV2 to TRBJ2-1; 10 bases map to TRBD2. V shed 10 bases, J shed 6 bases, and the junction held 9 bases outside the gene matches. This CDR3 region has 14 residues. Germline V gives CDR1 SNHLY, CDR2 FYNNEI. The CDR3: CATTASGSVNEQFF. CDR3 nucleotides: TGTGCCACCACCGCTAGCGGGAGTGTCAATGAGCAGTTCTTC.

The rearrangement joins TRBV7-9 to TRBJ1-1, with D perhaps matching TRBD1 (6 bases). The CDR3 extends over 13 amino acids. Trimming cost V 0 bases and J 4 bases, with 6 bases left between them. The germline V gene has CDR1 SEHNR and CDR2 FQNEAQ (reference sequence). The CDR3 DNA is TGTGCCAGCAGCTTAGCGACAGGCACTGAAGCTTTCTTT. Its translation is CASSLATGTEAFF.

The chain has TRBV5-1 and TRBJ1-1; D is unclear. The length of the CDR3 is 13 residues. With 4 bases removed from V and 0 bases from J, the gap between germline ends came to 7 bases. Germline CDR1 and CDR2: SGHRS and YFSETQ. The CDR3 loop is CASSREMNTEAFF. The CDR3 DNA is TGCGCCAGCAGCCGGGAGATGAACACTGAAGCTTTCTTT.

A single count supports this clone. CDR3 loop: CASRGGQINEQFF. The CDR3 nucleotides are TGTGCCAGCAGGGGGGGACAGATCAATGAGCAGTTCTTC. The genes are TRBV27 and TRBJ2-1, with D maybe TRBD1 (7 bases). This CDR3 has 13 residues. Germline loops: CDR1 MNHEY, CDR2 SMNVEV (reference sequence). V gave up 6 bases and J gave up 6 bases, with 12 bases separating them.

This chain links TRBV15 with TRBJ1-4, with TRBD1 matching 9 bases. CDR1 is LNHNV, CDR2 YYDKDF, per germline (reference sequence). The length of the CDR3 is 15 residues. Trimming cost V 0 bases and J 14 bases; bases outside gene matches: 10. The CDR3 coding sequence is TGTGCCACCAGCAGAGATATGGGACAGGGTTCTTTTCTGTTTTTT. Its protein product is CATSRDMGQGSFLFF.

The gene calls are TRBV6-5 and TRBJ1-2, with D hard to call. The V and J ends lost 3 bases and 2 bases respectively, with 4 bases between them. CDR1 and CDR2 (germline): MNHEY, SVGAGI. The CDR3 covers 12 residues. The CDR3 protein is CASSYQNYGYTF. CDR3 in DNA: TGTGCCAGCAGTTATCAGAACTATGGCTACACCTTC.

The gene calls are TRBV18 and TRBJ1-6; a possible D gene is TRBD1 (6 bases). The V end was cut by 5 bases, the J end by 6 bases, with 14 bases between. The CDR3 length is 15 residues. Germline CDR1 reads KGHSH; CDR2 reads LQKENI. CDR3 sequence: CASSASGDTNSPLHF. CDR3 coding DNA: TGTGCCAGCTCAGCTAGTGGGGACACTAATTCACCCCTCCACTTT. The whole variable domain, remainder taken from reference TRBV18 and TRBJ1-6, is NAGVMQNPRHLVRRRGQEARLRCSPMKGHSHVYWYRQLPEEGLKFMVYLQKENIIDESGMPKERFSAEFPKEGPSILRIQQVVRGDSAAYFCASSASGDTNSPLHFGNGTRLTVT.

The rearrangement joins TRBV2 to TRBJ2-1; 10 bases match TRBD1. The germline gives CDR1 SNHLY, CDR2 FYNNEI. The CDR3 loop spans 17 amino acids. V lost 2 bases, J lost 9 bases, and 13 bases stayed unmatched. Here the CDR3 reads CASSELPGQGPQGEQFF. The CDR3 DNA reads as TGTGCCAGCAGTGAATTGCCGGGACAGGGGCCCCAGGGTGAGCAGTTCTTC.